The 20 T cell receptor beta chains below come from one sample, sequenced in a study of T cells after yellow fever vaccination. One entry per CDR3 protein results from TCRdb running MiXCR on the 5' RACE reads. Among 200,000 to 250,000 distinct CDR3 sequences listed, 2.5% to 3.5% were seen once. The source was CD4+ T cells sorted from PBMCs, collected 10 days after the yellow fever booster vaccination. Receptor source: a man between 18 and 35 years old who received the YFV17D yellow fever vaccine.

The chain combines TRBV12-3 or TRBV12-4 with TRBJ2-5; a weak D match, TRBD2 (6 bases). CDR3 length: 14 amino acids. Trimming shortened V by 2 bases and J by 2 bases, and 9 bases separated the two germline ends. For the CDR3, the DNA is TGTGCCAGCAGTTTATGGGGGGTACAAGAGACCCAGTACTTC. Its translation: CASSLWGVQETQYF.

This clonotype was seen ten or more times. The chain combines TRBV7-2 with TRBJ1-1; no clear D gene. The CDR3 has 14 amino acids. V lost 3 bases to trimming and J lost 1 base, with 9 bases between them. Germline-derived CDR1 and CDR2 are SGHTA and FQGNSA. The DNA for the CDR3 is TGTGCCAGCAGCTTGGTAGTCGGGAACACTGAAGCTTTCTTT. It translates to CASSLVVGNTEAFF.

There are many counts of this clonotype. The genes are TRBV5-5 and TRBJ2-3; D is tentatively TRBD1 or TRBD2 (5 bases each). The CDR3 covers 13 residues. From germline, CDR1 is SGHKS and CDR2 YYEKEE (reference sequence). V shed 3 bases and J shed 6 bases, with 11 bases lying between them. As DNA, the CDR3 is TGTGCCAGCAGCTCGGAGTGGGGGGATACGCAGTATTTT. Translation: CASSSEWGDTQYF.

This clonotype showed up many times. The chain has TRBV5-1 and TRBJ2-2, with 9 positions matching TRBD2. The germline gives CDR1 SGHRS, CDR2 YFSETQ. The CDR3 runs to 16 residues. V trimming: 4 bases; J trimming: 4 bases; junction bases outside the gene matches: 8. The CDR3 DNA follows: TGCGCCAGCAGCCCGCGGGGGGGCGTAGTCACCGGGGAGCTGTTTTTT. Translated, it gives CASSPRGGVVTGELFF.

The chain employs TRBV28 and TRBJ2-1; 11 positions agree with TRBD2. The CDR3 is made up of 15 amino acids. The V gene's germline CDR1 is MDHEN and CDR2 SYDVKM. J lost 6 bases, V lost 8 bases, and 9 bases had no gene match. CDR3 residues: CASRPSSGGSNEQFF. The CDR3 nucleotides are TGTGCCAGCCGTCCCTCTAGCGGGGGGTCCAATGAGCAGTTCTTC.

This clonotype was seen many times. The V call is TRBV29-1, the J call TRBJ2-6; D is ambiguous. This CDR3 is built from 13 residues. Trimming stripped 6 bases from V and 0 bases from J, with 6 bases between. The germline V gene has CDR1 SQVTM and CDR2 ANQGSEA. The CDR3 DNA is TGCAGCGTGACGTCCTCTGGGGCCAACGTCCTGACTTTC. Translated, it gives CSVTSSGANVLTF.

This clonotype was recorded at least ten times. This sequence joins TRBV20-1 and TRBJ2-1; D gene unclear. Germline assignment: CDR1 DFQATT and CDR2 SNEGSKA (reference sequence). The length of the CDR3 is 14 residues. The V and J ends lost 3 bases and 4 bases respectively, with 13 bases between them. The CDR3 DNA reads as TGCAGTGCTAGTACCGAGAATGAGTACAATGAGCAGTTCTTC. This encodes CSASTENEYNEQFF.

This clonotype occurred many times. The V gene is TRBV6-2 or TRBV6-3, the J gene TRBJ2-1; 7 nucleotides match TRBD2. V was pared by 5 bases and J by 4 bases, with 8 bases of the junction left unmatched. Germline values: CDR1 MNHEY, CDR2 SVGEGT. This CDR3 region has 15 residues. The CDR3 spells CASSLLAGVYNEQFF. In nucleotides, the CDR3 is TGTGCCAGCAGTCTACTTGCGGGGGTTTACAATGAGCAGTTCTTC.

This clonotype has a count of ten or more. The chain is built from TRBV11-2 and TRBJ2-1, with TRBD2 identical over 9 bases. Germline V lookup: CDR1 SGHAT, CDR2 FQNNGV. This CDR3 has 15 amino acids. Trimming at V came to 6 bases and at J to 6 bases, leaving 9 bases not matched to a gene. The CDR3 protein is CASRLPGLASNEQFF. Written as DNA, the CDR3 is TGTGCCAGCAGATTACCGGGACTAGCAAGCAATGAGCAGTTCTTC.

This clonotype has at least ten counts. This chain uses TRBV2 with TRBJ2-5; D is undetermined. V lost 6 bases and J lost 5, with 10 bases in between. The CDR3 sequence is 12 residues long. Germline V gene sequence: CDR1 SNHLY, CDR2 FYNNEI. CDR3 sequence: CASRGSGETQYF. DNA of the CDR3: TGTGCCAGCAGGGGTTCTGGGGAGACCCAGTACTTC.

The chain joins TRBV7-2 to TRBJ1-1; D may be TRBD1 (6 bases). The CDR3 covers 14 residues. Trimming removed 3 bases from V and 7 bases from J, with 15 bases in between. Per germline, CDR1 SGHTA and CDR2 FQGNSA. Here the CDR3 DNA reads TGTGCCAGCAGCTTCCGTTCCAGGGGAAATGAAGCTTTCTTT. This encodes CASSFRSRGNEAFF.

This clonotype was observed many times. The chain combines TRBV5-1 with TRBJ2-5; 7 positions match TRBD1. From germline, CDR1 is SGHRS and CDR2 YFSETQ. With V trimmed by 0 bases and J by 1 base, 9 bases remained unmatched. This CDR3 comprises 17 residues. CDR3 region: CASSLASDRAVQETQYF. CDR3 coding DNA: TGCGCCAGCAGCTTGGCCTCTGACAGGGCGGTCCAAGAGACCCAGTACTTC.

In this sample, this clonotype turned up a few times. This chain links TRBV7-9 with TRBJ1-1, with 8 positions matching TRBD1. The CDR3 sequence is 13 residues long. The germline V gene encodes CDR1 SEHNR and CDR2 FQNEAQ (reference sequence). The V and J ends lost 5 bases and 3 bases, in that order; junction bases with no gene match: 2. The CDR3 DNA is TGTGCCAGCAGCAAACAGGGGGACACTGAAGCTTTCTTT. Its protein product is CASSKQGDTEAFF.

This clonotype was recorded many times. The chain joins TRBV7-2 to TRBJ1-1; 9 bases agree with TRBD1. Germline-derived CDR1 and CDR2 are SGHTA and FQGNSA. This CDR3 has 14 amino acids. Trimming at V came to 3 bases and at J to 2 bases, leaving 1 base not matched to a gene. CDR3 nucleotides: TGTGCCAGCAGCTTGGGACAGGGCAACACTGAAGCTTTCTTT. Its protein product is CASSLGQGNTEAFF.

This clonotype showed up many times. The J gene is TRBJ1-6, the V gene TRBV5-1; no clear D gene. The germline V gene has CDR1 SGHRS and CDR2 YFSETQ. There are 15 residues in the CDR3. The V end was cut by 0 bases, the J end by 5 bases, with 9 bases between. The CDR3, as DNA: TGCGCCAGCAGCTTGGGTTTCGGCGATAATTCACCCCTCCACTTT. It yields the protein CASSLGFGDNSPLHF. The full variable domain, rest sourced from reference TRBV5-1 and TRBJ1-6, is KAGVTQTPRYLIKTRGQQVTLSCSPISGHRSVSWYQQTPGQGLQFLFEYFSETQRNKGNFPGRFSGRQFSNSRSEMNVSTLELGDSALYLCASSLGFGDNSPLHFGNGTRLTVT.

This clonotype was counted ten times or more. The chain recombines TRBV6-6 with TRBJ1-1; possible D gene TRBD1, 5 bases. Germline V CDR1 and CDR2: MNHNY, SVGAGI (reference sequence). The germline V and J ends were trimmed by 0 bases and 0 bases, with 8 bases remaining between them. The CDR3 length is 15 residues. The CDR3: CASSYSQDMNTEAFF. The CDR3 DNA is TGTGCCAGCAGTTACTCCCAGGACATGAACACTGAAGCTTTCTTT.

Many counts were recorded for this clonotype. V is TRBV18 and J is TRBJ2-3, with D perhaps matching TRBD2 (6 bases). CDR3 length: 15 amino acids. Trimming stripped 2 bases from V and 1 base from J, with 10 bases between. Germline lookup yields CDR1 KGHSH and CDR2 LQKENI. CDR3 loop: CASSPLWGGTDTQYF. The CDR3 nucleotides read TGTGCCAGCTCACCATTATGGGGGGGCACAGATACGCAGTATTTT.

This clonotype was recorded many times. The chain has TRBV29-1 and TRBJ2-3, with D maybe TRBD2 (8 bases). The ends were cut back, 4 bases at V and 6 bases at J, with 20 bases in the middle. The CDR3 spans 15 residues. Per germline, CDR1 SQVTM and CDR2 ANQGSEA. CDR3 in amino acids: CSVGGTRGLRDTQYF. DNA for the CDR3: TGCAGCGTTGGGGGGACTAGGGGGCTTCGCGATACGCAGTATTTT.

This clonotype was found many times. The V and J genes are TRBV3-1 and TRBJ1-1; the D gene is possibly TRBD1 (6 bases). The ends were cut back, 2 bases at V and 2 bases at J, with 9 bases in the middle. The length of the CDR3 is 14 residues. Germline CDR1 and CDR2: LGHDT and YNNKEL (reference sequence). The CDR3 coding sequence is TGTGCCAGCAGCCAACGGGGGGCTAACACTGAAGCTTTCTTT. Protein product: CASSQRGANTEAFF.

The table lists this clonotype with many counts. The rearrangement uses TRBV6-2 or TRBV6-3 and TRBJ2-5, with 8 bases lining up with TRBD2. In germline, CDR1 is MNHEY, CDR2 SVGEGT. V trimming: 2 bases; J trimming: 5 bases; junction bases outside the gene matches: 13. The CDR3 length is 17 residues. This CDR3 is CASSYRPWTSLGETQYF. CDR3 DNA: TGTGCCAGCAGTTACCGACCTTGGACTAGCCTCGGGGAGACCCAGTACTTC.